One T cell receptor beta chain is described in this entry. Its matching antigen is unknown. This sample is part of a study of molecular identifiers for immune sequencing clone quantification. TCRdb re-called the PCR reads through MiXCR, storing one row per CDR3 protein. Among some 580,000 distinct CDR3 sequences listed, around 25% were seen once. General observations from the study: It was shown that clones above 20 RNA copies held over 98% of effector molecules, but under 1% in naive cells.

V dropped 5 bases and J dropped 5; count of bases not matched to a gene: 9. CDR1 and CDR2 from the germline V gene are SGHAT and FQNNGV. This CDR3 comprises 17 residues. Material for sequencing was naive CD8+ T cells from blood, with Jurkat cell RNA spiked in. Subset described: FACS-sorted CD8+CD4-CCR7+CD45RA+ naive T cells. The TCR originated in a human donor in good health. Some libraries in this study had Jurkat cell RNA spiked in. The genes are TRBV11-2 and TRBJ2-1; 13 bases line up with TRBD2. The CDR3 loop is CASSLLPGTSGDNEQFF. CDR3 sequence (DNA): TGTGCCAGCAGCCTCCTCCCGGGGACTAGCGGGGACAATGAGCAGTTCTTC.